The rows below give T cell receptor beta chains drawn from one sample of a study of T cells in Graves' hyperthyroidism and ophthalmopathy. From the multiplex PCR reads, TCRdb called clonotypes with MiXCR, one entry per CDR3 protein. The sample lists hundreds of thousands of distinct CDR3 sequences, 46% occurring once. The source material was peripheral blood or thyroid tissue (not recorded which). These receptors were collected from a woman aged 18-30 years with Graves' hyperthyroidism. The CDR3 runs from the conserved cysteine through the conserved F or W. A D gene is named only where the DNA matches it firmly. Only part of the rows carry a size: once, few, many, or a class if the clone is expanded.

>TRBJ2-5|TRBV24-1|.|many
TGTGCCACCAGTGACCTCCTGGGAGCGGGCTACTTC
CATSDLLGAGYF
>TRBJ2-7|TRBV29-1|TRBD2|.
TGCAGCGTTGAAGTAAATCCCGGGACTATTCACTACGAGCAGTACTTC
CSVEVNPGTIHYEQYF
>TRBJ1-1|TRBV29-1|.|.
TGCAGCGTTAGTGGAGGACACATCGGGGGTGAAGCTTTCTTT
CSVSGGHIGGEAFF
>TRBJ1-1|TRBV7-8|.|many
TGTGCCAGCAGCTTGGACGAGACTGAAGCTTTCTTT
CASSLDETEAFF
>TRBJ1-1|TRBV6-1|.|many
TGCCTCCTCGGAGGGGACACTGAAGCTTTCTTT
CLLGGDTEAFF
>TRBJ2-7|TRBV14|TRBD2|.
TGTGCCAGCAGCCTTCTAGCGGGAACACCCACCGAGCAGTACTTC
CASSLLAGTPTEQYF
>TRBJ2-5|TRBV7-7|.|few
TGTGCTAGCAGCCCCACCTCCCAAGAGACCCAGTACTTC
CASSPTSQETQYF
>TRBJ1-5|TRBV20-1|.|.
TGCAGTGCGCCCACAACTGATCAGCCCCAGCATTTT
CSAPTTDQPQHF
>TRBJ1-1|TRBV7-9|.|few
TGTGCCAGCAGCCACTTGACGCGGCCTGAAGCTTTCTTT
CASSHLTRPEAFF
>TRBJ1-2|TRBV7-2|.|.
TGTGCCAGCAGCTTGGCGTCAGCAGTGGGGGGCTATGGCTACACCTTC
CASSLASAVGGYGYTF
>TRBJ1-2|TRBV14|.|few
TGTGCCAGCAGCCAAGAGGGTTCCCACTATGGCTACACCTTC
CASSQEGSHYGYTF
>TRBJ2-5|TRBV2|.|.
TGTGCCAGCAGTGAAGCTACGGGACCCCTGGGGGAGACCCAGTACTTC
CASSEATGPLGETQYF
>TRBJ1-6|TRBV15|.|.
TGTGCCACCAGCAGCGGTCTACCGGGGCAGGCGTCCCTGACCCTCCACTTT
CATSSGLPGQASLTLHF
>TRBJ2-7|TRBV2|.|many
TGTGCCAGCAGTGAAATCGCTGGCAGGGTGGCCGAGCAGTACTTC
CASSEIAGRVAEQYF
>TRBJ2-2|TRBV7-3|.|.
TGTGCCAGCAGCGGAGAAGGGGAGCTGTTTTTT
CASSGEGELFF
>TRBJ2-2|TRBV5-1|TRBD1|many
TGCGCCAGCAGACGAACACGACAGGGGGCGACCGGGGAGCTGTTTTTT
CASRRTRQGATGELFF
>TRBJ2-5|TRBV2|.|.
TGTGCCAGCAGTGCCCGAGAGCACTCCTACAATGAGACCCAGTACTTC
CASSAREHSYNETQYF
>TRBJ1-1|TRBV7-3|.|few
TGTGCCAGCAGCCTCAGCGGGGGCCGGACTGAAGCTTTCTTT
CASSLSGGRTEAFF
>TRBJ1-2|TRBV11-2|.|.
TGTGCCAGCTCACCACCGCCGGCAGAGCCCTATGGCTACACCTTC
CASSPPPAEPYGYTF
>TRBJ1-2|TRBV7-9|TRBD1|many
TGTGCCAGCAGCCAGGGACAGCAATATGGCTACACCTTC
CASSQGQQYGYTF
>TRBJ2-5|TRBV12-3/TRBV12-4|.|.
TGTGCCAGCAGCCCCTACCTGGAGACCCAGTACTTC
CASSPYLETQYF
>TRBJ1-1|TRBV15|.|.
TGTGCCACCAGCAGCCCCGGCAGTGGCCTTCTGAACACTGAAGCTTTCTTT
CATSSPGSGLLNTEAFF
>TRBJ2-2|TRBV24-1|.|.
TGTGCCACCAGTGATTTGGAAGGGCCGAACACCGGGGAGCTGTTTTTT
CATSDLEGPNTGELFF
>TRBJ2-3|TRBV29-1|.|few
TGCAGCGTTGAAGAGACAGATACGCAGTATTTT
CSVEETDTQYF
>TRBJ2-7|TRBV29-1|TRBD1|.
TGCAGCTCCGGACAGGGTTGGCCCGAGCAGTACTTC
CSSGQGWPEQYF
>TRBJ2-7|TRBV2|TRBD2|.
TGTGCTAGCGGGGCACTCTACGAGCAGTACTTC
CASGALYEQYF
>TRBJ2-5|TRBV7-9|.|many
TGTGCCAGCAGAGACGGACCCCAAGAGACCCAGTACTTC
CASRDGPQETQYF
>TRBJ2-5|TRBV7-8|.|.
TGTGCCAGCAGCTTAGGGGGGCTCCGGGGAGAGACCCAGTACTTC
CASSLGGLRGETQYF
>TRBJ1-1|TRBV7-9|.|few
TGTGCCAGCAGCCCCCGTGGAGGAAGAGGGACTGAAGCTTTCTTT
CASSPRGGRGTEAFF
>TRBJ2-5|TRBV10-3|TRBD1|many
TGTGCCAGCCGCCGGGACAGGGGGGAGACCCAGTACTTC
CASRRDRGETQYF
>TRBJ2-5|TRBV15|TRBD1|many
TGTGCCACCAGCAGTGGGACAGAAGAGACCCAGTACTTC
CATSSGTEETQYF
>TRBJ1-3|TRBV19|.|.
TGTGCCAGTAGTATGACGGGGATGGCTGGAAACACCATATATTTT
CASSMTGMAGNTIYF